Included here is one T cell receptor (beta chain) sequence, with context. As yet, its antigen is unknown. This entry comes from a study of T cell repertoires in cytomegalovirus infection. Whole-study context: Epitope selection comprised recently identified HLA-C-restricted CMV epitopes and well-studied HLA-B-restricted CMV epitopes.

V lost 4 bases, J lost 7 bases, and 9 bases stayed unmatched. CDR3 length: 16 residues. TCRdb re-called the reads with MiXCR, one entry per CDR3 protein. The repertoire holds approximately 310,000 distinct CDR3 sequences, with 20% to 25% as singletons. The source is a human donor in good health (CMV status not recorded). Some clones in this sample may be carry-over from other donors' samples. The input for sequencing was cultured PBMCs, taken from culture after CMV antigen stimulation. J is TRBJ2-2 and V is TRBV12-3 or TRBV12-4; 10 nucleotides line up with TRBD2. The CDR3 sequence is CASSSWTSGIFGELFF. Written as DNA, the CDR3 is TGTGCCAGCAGTTCCTGGACTAGCGGTATATTCGGGGAGCTGTTTTTT.